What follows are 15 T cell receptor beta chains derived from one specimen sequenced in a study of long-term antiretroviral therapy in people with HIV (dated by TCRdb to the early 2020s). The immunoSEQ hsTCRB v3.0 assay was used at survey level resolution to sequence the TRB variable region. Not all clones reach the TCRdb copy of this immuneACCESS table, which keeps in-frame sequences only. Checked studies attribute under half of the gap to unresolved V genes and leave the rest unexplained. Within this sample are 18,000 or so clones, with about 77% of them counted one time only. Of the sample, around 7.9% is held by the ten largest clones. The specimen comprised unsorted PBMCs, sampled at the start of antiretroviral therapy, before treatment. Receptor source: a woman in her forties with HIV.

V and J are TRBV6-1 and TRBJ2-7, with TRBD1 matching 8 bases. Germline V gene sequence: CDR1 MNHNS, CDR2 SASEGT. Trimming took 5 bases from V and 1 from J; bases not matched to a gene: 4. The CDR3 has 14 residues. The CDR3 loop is CASSSGTGSYEQYF. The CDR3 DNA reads TGTGCCAGCAGTTCCGGGACAGGATCCTACGAGCAGTACTTC.

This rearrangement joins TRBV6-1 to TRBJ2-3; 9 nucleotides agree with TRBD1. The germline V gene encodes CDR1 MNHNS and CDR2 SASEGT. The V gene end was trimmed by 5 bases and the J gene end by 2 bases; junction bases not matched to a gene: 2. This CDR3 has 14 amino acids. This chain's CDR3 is CASSRDRATDTQYF. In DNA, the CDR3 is TGTGCCAGCAGTCGGGACAGGGCCACAGATACGCAGTATTTT.

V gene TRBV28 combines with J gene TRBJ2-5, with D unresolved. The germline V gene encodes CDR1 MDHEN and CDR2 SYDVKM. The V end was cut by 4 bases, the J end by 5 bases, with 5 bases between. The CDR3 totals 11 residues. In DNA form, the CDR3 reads TGTGCCAGCAGTTATGGGGAGACCCAGTACTTC. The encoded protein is CASSYGETQYF.

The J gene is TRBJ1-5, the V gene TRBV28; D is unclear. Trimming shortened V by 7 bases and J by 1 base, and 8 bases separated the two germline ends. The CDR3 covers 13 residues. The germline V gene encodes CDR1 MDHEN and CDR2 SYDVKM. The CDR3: CASKPASNQPQHF. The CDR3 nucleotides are TGTGCCAGCAAGCCGGCAAGCAATCAGCCCCAGCATTTT.

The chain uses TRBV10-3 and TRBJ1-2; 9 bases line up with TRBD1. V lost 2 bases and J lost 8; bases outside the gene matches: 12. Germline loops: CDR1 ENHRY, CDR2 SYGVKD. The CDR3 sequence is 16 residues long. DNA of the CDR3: TGTGCCATCAGTGAGAGACCGGGACAGGGATCGGAGGGCTACACCTTC. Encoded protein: CAISERPGQGSEGYTF.

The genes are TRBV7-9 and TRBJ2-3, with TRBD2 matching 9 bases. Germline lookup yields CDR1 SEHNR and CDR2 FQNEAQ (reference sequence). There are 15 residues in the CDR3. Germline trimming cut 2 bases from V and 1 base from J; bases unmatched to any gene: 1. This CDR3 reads CASSLPSGGTDTQYF. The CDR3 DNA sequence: TGTGCCAGCAGCTTACCTAGCGGGGGCACAGATACGCAGTATTTT.

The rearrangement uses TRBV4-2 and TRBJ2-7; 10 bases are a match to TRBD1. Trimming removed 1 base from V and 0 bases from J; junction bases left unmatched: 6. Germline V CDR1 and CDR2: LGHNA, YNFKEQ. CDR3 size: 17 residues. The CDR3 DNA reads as TGTGCCAGCAGCCAAGTCCAGAGGGACAGGGGCTCCTACGAGCAGTACTTC. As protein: CASSQVQRDRGSYEQYF.

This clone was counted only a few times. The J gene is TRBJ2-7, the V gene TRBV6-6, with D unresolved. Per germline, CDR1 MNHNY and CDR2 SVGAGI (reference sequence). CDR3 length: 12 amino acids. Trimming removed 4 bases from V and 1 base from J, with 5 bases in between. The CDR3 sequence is CASSSGSYEQYF. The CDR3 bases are TGTGCCAGCAGTTCCGGGTCCTACGAGCAGTACTTC.

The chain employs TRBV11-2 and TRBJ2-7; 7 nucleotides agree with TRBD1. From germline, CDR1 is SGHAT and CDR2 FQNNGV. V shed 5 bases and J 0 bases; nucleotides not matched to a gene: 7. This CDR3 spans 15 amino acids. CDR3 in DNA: TGTGCCAGCAGCCCCCAGGGACAGATCTCCTACGAGCAGTACTTC. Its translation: CASSPQGQISYEQYF. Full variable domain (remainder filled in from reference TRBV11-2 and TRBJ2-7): EAGVAQSPRYKIIEKRQSVAFWCNPISGHATLYWYQQILGQGPKLLIQFQNNGVVDDSQLPKDRFSAERLKGVDSTLKIQPAKLEDSAVYLCASSPQGQISYEQYFGPGTRLTVT.

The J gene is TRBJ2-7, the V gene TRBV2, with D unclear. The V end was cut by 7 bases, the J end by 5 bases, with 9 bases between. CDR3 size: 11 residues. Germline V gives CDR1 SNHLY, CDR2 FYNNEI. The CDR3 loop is CASTASHEQYF. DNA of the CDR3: TGTGCCAGCACCGCTTCCCACGAGCAGTACTTC.

CDR3 in amino acids: CAIRDHPDVLGADTEAFF. CDR3 in DNA: TGTGCCATCAGGGACCACCCTGACGTACTGGGGGCTGACACTGAAGCTTTCTTT. The chain employs TRBV10-3 and TRBJ1-1; D possibly corresponds to TRBD1 (6 bases). The germline V gene encodes CDR1 ENHRY and CDR2 SYGVKD. CDR3 length equals 18 residues. Trimming removed 6 bases at V and 3 bases at J, with 26 bases between.

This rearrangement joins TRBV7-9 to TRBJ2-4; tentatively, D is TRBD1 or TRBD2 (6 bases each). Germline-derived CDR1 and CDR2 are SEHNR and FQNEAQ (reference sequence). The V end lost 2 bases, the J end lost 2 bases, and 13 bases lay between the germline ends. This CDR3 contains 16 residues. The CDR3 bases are TGTGCCAGCAGCTTAAGTACAGGGACTTCCAAAAACATTCAGTACTTC. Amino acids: CASSLSTGTSKNIQYF.

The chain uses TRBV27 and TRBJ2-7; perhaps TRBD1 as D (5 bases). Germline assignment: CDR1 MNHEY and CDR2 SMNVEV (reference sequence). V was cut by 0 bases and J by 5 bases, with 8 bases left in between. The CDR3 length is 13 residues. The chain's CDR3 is CASSLSRGHEQYF. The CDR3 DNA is TGTGCCAGCAGTTTATCTAGGGGCCACGAGCAGTACTTC.

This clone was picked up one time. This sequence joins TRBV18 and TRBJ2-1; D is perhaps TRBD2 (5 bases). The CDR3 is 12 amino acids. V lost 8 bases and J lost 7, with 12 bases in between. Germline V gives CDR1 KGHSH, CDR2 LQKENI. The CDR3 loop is CASGSVRNEQFF. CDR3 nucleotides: TGTGCCAGCGGTAGCGTTAGGAATGAGCAGTTCTTC. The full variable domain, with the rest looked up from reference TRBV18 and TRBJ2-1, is NAGVMQNPRHLVRRRGQEARLRCSPMKGHSHVYWYRQLPEEGLKFMVYLQKENIIDESGMPKERFSAEFPKEGPSILRIQQVVRGDSAAYFCASGSVRNEQFFGPGTRLTVL.

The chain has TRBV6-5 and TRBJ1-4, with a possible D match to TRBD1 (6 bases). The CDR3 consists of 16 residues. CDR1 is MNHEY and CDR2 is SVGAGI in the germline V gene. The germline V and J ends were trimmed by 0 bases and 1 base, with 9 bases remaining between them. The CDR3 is CASSYSRGITNEKLFF. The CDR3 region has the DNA TGTGCCAGCAGTTACTCGAGGGGGATAACTAATGAAAAACTGTTTTTT.